The clone carrying this T cell receptor beta chain was observed a handful of times. What it binds is unknown. The data were obtained in a study of response to subunit inactivated influenza vaccine. Findings and limits, study-wide: Seasonal influenza vaccination, on each occasion, was suggested by the authors to recruit few new T cells.

The germline gives CDR1 ENHRY, CDR2 SYGVKD. The V gene lost 10 bases and the J gene lost 4 bases, with 20 bases spanning the gap. The CDR3 covers 15 residues. TCRdb recomputed calls from the RT-PCR reads with MiXCR, one row per CDR3 protein. Here the sample spans hundreds of thousands of distinct CDR3 sequences, approximately 7.1% being singletons. This chain joins TRBV10-3 and TRBJ2-1; perhaps D is TRBD1 or TRBD2 (5 bases each). The clonotype originates from a man between 50 and 75 years old who received an inactivated influenza vaccine. The sequenced sample was PBMCs from blood, obtained around 25 months after vaccination. CDR3 protein: CANSPRGLTYNEQFF. The CDR3 DNA is TGTGCCAACTCGCCCCGGGGCCTAACGTACAATGAGCAGTTCTTC.